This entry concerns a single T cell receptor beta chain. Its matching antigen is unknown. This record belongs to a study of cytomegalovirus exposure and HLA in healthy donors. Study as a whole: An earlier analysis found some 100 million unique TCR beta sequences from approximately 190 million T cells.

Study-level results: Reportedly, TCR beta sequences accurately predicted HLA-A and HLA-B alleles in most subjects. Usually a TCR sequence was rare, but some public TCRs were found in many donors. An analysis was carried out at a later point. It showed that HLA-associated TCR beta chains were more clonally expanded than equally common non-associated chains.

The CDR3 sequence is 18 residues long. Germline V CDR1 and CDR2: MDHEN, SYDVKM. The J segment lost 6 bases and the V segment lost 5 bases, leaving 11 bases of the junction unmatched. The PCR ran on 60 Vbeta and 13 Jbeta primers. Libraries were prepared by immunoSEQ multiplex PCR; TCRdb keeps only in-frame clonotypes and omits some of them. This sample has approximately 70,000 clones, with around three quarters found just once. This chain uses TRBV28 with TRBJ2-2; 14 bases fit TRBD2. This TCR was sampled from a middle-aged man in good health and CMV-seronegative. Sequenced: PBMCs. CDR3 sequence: CASSPPGLAGVRSGELFF. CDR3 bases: TGTGCCAGCAGTCCTCCGGGACTAGCGGGAGTAAGGTCCGGGGAGCTGTTTTTT.